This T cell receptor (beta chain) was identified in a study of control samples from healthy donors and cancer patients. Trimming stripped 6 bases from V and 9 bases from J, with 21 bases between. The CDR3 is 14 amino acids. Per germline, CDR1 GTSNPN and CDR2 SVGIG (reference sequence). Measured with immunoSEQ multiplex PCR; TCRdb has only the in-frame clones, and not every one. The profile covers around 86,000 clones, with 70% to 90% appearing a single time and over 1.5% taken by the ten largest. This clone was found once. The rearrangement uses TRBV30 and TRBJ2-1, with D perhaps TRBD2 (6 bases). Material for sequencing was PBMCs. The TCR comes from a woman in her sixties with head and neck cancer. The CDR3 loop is CACSTPISGREQFF. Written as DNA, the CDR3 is TGTGCCTGCTCGACTCCGATTAGCGGACGTGAGCAGTTCTTC. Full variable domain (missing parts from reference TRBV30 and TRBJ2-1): SQTIHQWPATLVQPVGSPLSLECTVEGTSNPNLYWYRQAAGRGLQLLFYSVGIGQISSEVPQNLSASRPQDRQFILSSKKLLLSDSGFYLCACSTPISGREQFFGPGTRLTVL.